This TCR beta chain was sequenced in a study of PD-1 blockade in classical Hodgkin lymphoma. Whole-study findings and limits: Newly diagnosed patients reportedly trailed healthy donors in baseline TCR diversity. Patients starting nivolumab under 1 year after ASCT were excluded.

Assay used: immunoSEQ multiplex PCR; TCRdb lists only in-frame clones, some missing. The profile shows some 95,000 clones, roughly 89% of them singletons. Germline CDR1 is GTSNPN and CDR2 is SVGIG (reference sequence). This CDR3 is built from 11 residues. Of note for this clone: The target antigen is unknown.

Every single patient, without exception, relapsed after autologous stem cell transplantation, and brentuximab vedotin exposure varied. Patients reached a best response of complete response, partial response or progressive disease. The sequencing used peripheral blood mononuclear cells (PBMCs), collected before the second cycle of nivolumab. The sequence was collected from a human donor with classical Hodgkin lymphoma. The gene calls are TRBV30 and TRBJ2-5; D is unclear. The DNA end favors TRBJ2-7, so the J call may be wrong. The CDR3 coding sequence is TGTGCCTGGAGTGACAGCTACGAGCAGTACTTC. This encodes CAWSDSYEQYF.